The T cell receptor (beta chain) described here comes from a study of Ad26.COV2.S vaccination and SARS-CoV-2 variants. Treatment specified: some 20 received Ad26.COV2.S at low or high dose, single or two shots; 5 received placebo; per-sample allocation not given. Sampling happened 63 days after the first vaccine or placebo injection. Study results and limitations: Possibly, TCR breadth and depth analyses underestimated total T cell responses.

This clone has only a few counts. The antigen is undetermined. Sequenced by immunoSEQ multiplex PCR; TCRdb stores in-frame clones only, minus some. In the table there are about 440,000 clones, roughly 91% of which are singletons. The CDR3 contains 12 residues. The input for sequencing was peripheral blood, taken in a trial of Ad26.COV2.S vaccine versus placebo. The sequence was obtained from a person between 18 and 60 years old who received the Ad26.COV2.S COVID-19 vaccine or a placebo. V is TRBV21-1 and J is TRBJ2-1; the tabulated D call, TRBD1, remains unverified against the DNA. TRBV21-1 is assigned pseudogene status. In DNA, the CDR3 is TGTGCCAGCAGCCCGCTCCAGAATGAGCAGTTCTTC. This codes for CASSPLQNEQFF.